A selection of T cell receptor beta chains follows, all from one sample in a study of OX40 agonist ivuxolimab in advanced cancers. The table came from immunoSEQ multiplex PCR; TCRdb's copy has only in-frame clones and leaves some out. Of 30,000 to 40,000 clones in the sample, under 85% were seen once. This specimen was CD4+ or CD8+ T cells sorted from blood, taken in a trial of the OX40 agonist ivuxolimab. The origin of the receptors is an adult with an advanced solid tumor such as melanoma, head and neck, liver or kidney cancer. CDR3s include the opening cysteine and the closing phenylalanine or tryptophan. A D gene is named only where the DNA matches it firmly. Clone size appears in some rows only: once, few, many, or a class for an expanded clone.

once,TRBJ1-6,TRBV15,TRBD1,TGTGCCACCAGCAGAGTCGAGTTATGGACAGGGACTAATTCACCCCTCCACTTT,CATSRVELWTGTNSPLHF
-,TRBJ1-1,TRBV18,-,TGTGCCAGCTCATTTTACCAGGGGTTCACTGAAGCTTTCTTT,CASSFYQGFTEAFF
-,TRBJ2-7,TRBV15,-,TGTGCCACCAGCATAGATAACAGGGGGGGCGAGCAGTACTTC,CATSIDNRGGEQYF
-,TRBJ1-3,TRBV28,TRBD1,TGTGCCAGCGCGGACAGGGGAAACACCATATATTTT,CASADRGNTIYF
-,TRBJ2-2,TRBV7-9,-,TGTGCCAGCAGCTTAACCACCGGGGAGCTGTTTTTT,CASSLTTGELFF
-,TRBJ1-6,TRBV6-5,-,TGTGCCAGCAGTTACGGGACAAGGAACAATTCACCCCTCCACTTT,CASSYGTRNNSPLHF
few,TRBJ1-2,TRBV5-8,-,TGTGCCAGCAGCTTGGCCCCCCAGGGTGCTAACTATGGCTACACCTTC,CASSLAPQGANYGYTF
-,TRBJ2-2,TRBV7-9,-,TGTGCCAGCAGCACCTTGACAGTACACGGCGGGGAGCTGTTTTTT,CASSTLTVHGGELFF
-,TRBJ2-1,TRBV28,-,TGTGCCAGCAGATATGAGGATCTTGGTGAGCAGTTCTTC,CASRYEDLGEQFF
-,TRBJ2-5,TRBV7-9,-,TGTGCCAGCAGCTTAGCGCCGATTCGGGGGCAAGAGACCCAGTACTTC,CASSLAPIRGQETQYF
-,TRBJ1-2,TRBV5-4,-,TGTGCCAGCAGCCGGGTACCGGGGGACGGCTACACCTTC,CASSRVPGDGYTF
-,TRBJ2-5,TRBV13,-,TGTGCCAGCAGCGTCCGAGGGCCGGGCGAGACCCAGTACTTC,CASSVRGPGETQYF
-,TRBJ2-3,TRBV5-1,-,TGCGCCAGCAGCTTGGGGTCCCCAGATACGCAGTATTTT,CASSLGSPDTQYF
-,TRBJ2-1,TRBV27,-,TGTGCCAGCAGTTTATTGGGGGCCTCCTACAATGAGCAGTTCTTC,CASSLLGASYNEQFF
-,TRBJ1-1,TRBV5-3,-,TGTGCCAGAAGCCTGACAGTGAACACTGAAGCTTTCTTT,CARSLTVNTEAFF
-,TRBJ2-4,TRBV28,TRBD2,TGTGCCAGCAGTTTAGGCCTCGCGGGGGGAGCCAAAAACATTCAGTACTTC,CASSLGLAGGAKNIQYF
-,TRBJ2-3,TRBV10-3,TRBD1,TGTGCCATCAGTGAGTCGGGTGGGACAGGCGCAGATACGCAGTATTTT,CAISESGGTGADTQYF
-,TRBJ1-5,TRBV6-1,TRBD1,TGTGCCAGTTCCGGGACAGGGACCAATCAGCCCCAGCATTTT,CASSGTGTNQPQHF
-,TRBJ2-1,TRBV7-6,TRBD2,TGTGCCAGCAGCTTTCTACTAGCGGGGTACAATGAGCAGTTCTTC,CASSFLLAGYNEQFF
few,TRBJ1-1,TRBV5-1,-,TGCGCCAGCAGCTTGGGAACGAGGATGAACACTGAAGCTTTCTTT,CASSLGTRMNTEAFF